This paragraph covers one TCR beta chain sequence. The data were obtained in a study of T cell responses to AZD1222 COVID-19 vaccine. Method: immunoSEQ multiplex PCR; TCRdb's copy keeps in-frame clones and lacks some. This sample has more than 150,000 clones, with roughly nine tenths found just once. The length of the CDR3 is 14 residues. Per the germline V gene, CDR1 is SGHNT and CDR2 is YYREEE (reference sequence). V shed 4 bases and J 4 bases; nucleotides not matched to a gene: 7. The TCR was taken from an adult who received the AZD1222 COVID-19 vaccine. This sequence joins TRBV5-4 and TRBJ1-2, with 7 bases aligning to TRBD1. The sequenced sample was peripheral blood, obtained 28 days after the second AZD1222 dose. CDR3 sequence: CASSGPRDSYGYTF. The CDR3 DNA reads as TGTGCCAGCAGCGGACCCCGGGACAGCTATGGCTACACCTTC.